This is a list of T cell receptor beta chains from one sample in a study of cytotoxic CD8 clonotypes in ibrutinib-treated CLL. Only in-frame clones appear in the TCRdb table, and some are missing; sequencing was by immunoSEQ multiplex PCR. The table lists roughly 53,000 clones, 50% to 70% of them singletons. The sample consisted of PBMCs, taken at disease progression, from a patient treated with ibrutinib. These receptors were taken from a human donor with chronic lymphocytic leukemia. The conserved cysteine and the conserved F or W are not part of the CDR3 here. The order of the fields is V gene, D gene, CDR3 length, J gene, CDR3 protein. D genes are given only for firm matches.

TRBV5-1	TRBD1	15	TRBJ2-5	ASSFGGKTGQKETQY
TRBV2	TRBD2	11	TRBJ2-7	ATGLAEVYEQY
TRBV2	-	15	TRBJ2-6	ASTSERARSGANVLT
TRBV18	-	12	TRBJ2-7	ASSSGQWFYEQY
TRBV14	TRBD2	13	TRBJ2-1	ASNQQREGYNEQF
TRBV28	-	11	TRBJ2-3	ASSKGTTDTQY
TRBV28	-	12	TRBJ1-3	ASRTQGSGNTIY
TRBV10-3	-	11	TRBJ1-1	AISLDENTEAF
TRBV27	-	11	TRBJ2-5	ASTDLGQETQY
TRBV7-8	-	15	TRBJ1-1	ASSLWTVGALNTEAF
TRBV7-7	-	12	TRBJ2-3	ASSRGLSTDTQY
TRBV5-6	TRBD1	14	TRBJ1-5	ASSFRTGRPNQPQH
TRBV7-6	-	10	TRBJ2-3	ASSGGGDTQY
TRBV27	TRBD1	13	TRBJ2-7	ASSLMLGQGNEQY
TRBV20-1	-	9	TRBJ2-3	SAPSLDTQY